This entry features one TCR beta chain sequence. This sample is drawn from a study of blood T cell repertoires in COVID-19. The study drew participants aged about 18 to 89 years from fewer than 30 US areas. Donors were grouped by their self-reported clinical history. The protocol was immunoSEQ multiplex PCR, while the TCRdb copy is restricted to in-frame clones and leaves out a portion. The table lists 120,000 to 150,000 clones, roughly 88% of them singletons, with about 1.2% in the top ten. The sequenced sample was PBMCs or T cells enriched from blood (not recorded which). This TCR came from a woman aged 30 to 39 with acute COVID-19.

CDR3 nucleotide sequence: TGCGCCAGCAGCCTCCATTATGGGGCGCGGGAGGTGCTTGGATGCCCCTACGAGCAGTACTTC. Translating it yields CASSLHYGAREVLGCPYEQYF. This chain links TRBV4-3 with TRBJ2-7; 8 nucleotides match TRBD2. The ends lost 4 bases at V and 2 bases at J; junction bases unmatched: 25. The CDR3 runs 21 residues. CDR1 and CDR2 from the germline V gene are LGHNA and YSLEER.